This TCR beta chain comes out of a study of cytomegalovirus exposure and HLA in healthy donors. As for this clone: Its antigen is not identified.

Findings and caveats of the study: It has been reported that TCR beta sequences accurately predicted the HLA-A and HLA-B alleles of most subjects.

PCR was performed using 60 Vbeta and 13 Jbeta primers. TCRdb keeps only in-frame clones here, not all; method: immunoSEQ multiplex PCR. The top ten hold around a tenth of the sample, which has fewer than 90,000 clones, about 75% seen once. The specimen sequenced was PBMCs. The receptor was isolated from a man between 25 and 39 years old in good health and CMV-seropositive.

The CDR3 region has the DNA TGTGCCAGCAGTTACCAAGGGGGGGAGGATACGCAGTATTTT. It translates to CASSYQGGEDTQYF. The rearrangement uses TRBV6-5 and TRBJ2-3; D possibly corresponds to TRBD2 (7 bases). Looked up from germline, CDR1 is MNHEY and CDR2 is SVGAGI. V was cut by 2 bases and J by 6 bases, with 12 bases left in between. The CDR3 spans 14 residues.